What follows are 17 T cell receptor beta chains derived from one specimen sequenced in a study of T cells in Graves' hyperthyroidism and ophthalmopathy. Using RNA transcripts as the source, TCR beta CDR3 regions were amplified. HTBI primers drove first-round RT-PCR of the TCR CDR3. MiXCR, run by TCRdb on the multiplex PCR reads, gives a single entry per CDR3 protein. The data hold roughly 350,000 distinct CDR3 sequences, with roughly 15% observed a single time. Sample: blood. The receptors shown here come from a woman aged 40 to 55 with Graves' ophthalmopathy.

There are many counts of this clonotype. The J gene is TRBJ1-1, the V gene TRBV11-3, with no clear D. V was cut by 2 bases and J by 0 bases, with 10 bases left in between. Looked up from germline, CDR1 is SGHNT and CDR2 is YENEEA. The length of the CDR3 is 15 residues. Here the CDR3 DNA reads TGTGCCAGCAGCTTACCTTACGGCCTGAACACTGAAGCTTTCTTT. Translated: CASSLPYGLNTEAFF.

This clonotype has ten or more counts. CDR3 sequence reads: CASNLNQNTGELFF. As DNA, the CDR3 is TGTGCCAGCAACCTGAATCAGAACACCGGGGAGCTGTTTTTT. The V call is TRBV2, the J call TRBJ2-2; D remains unclear. Germline CDR1 is SNHLY and CDR2 is FYNNEI. The CDR3 totals 14 residues. The V end was cut by 7 bases, the J end by 1 base, with 10 bases between.

This chain joins TRBV27 and TRBJ1-2, with 10 bases identical to TRBD1. The germline gives CDR1 MNHEY, CDR2 SMNVEV (reference sequence). The V gene end was trimmed by 3 bases and the J gene end by 8 bases; junction bases not matched to a gene: 9. This CDR3 is built from 15 residues. CDR3 DNA: TGTGCCAGCAGTTTCCGGGACAGGGGCGTAGGGGGCTACACCTTC. It encodes CASSFRDRGVGGYTF.

This clonotype was counted a few times. DNA for the CDR3: TGCAGTGGGACATATAGCAATCAGCCCCAGCATTTT. Its protein is CSGTYSNQPQHF. The V call is TRBV20-1, the J call TRBJ1-5; D perhaps matches TRBD1 (5 bases). The germline V and J ends were trimmed by 7 bases and 0 bases, with 7 bases remaining between them. The germline V gene has CDR1 DFQATT and CDR2 SNEGSKA (reference sequence). CDR3 length equals 12 residues.

The chain recombines TRBV19 with TRBJ2-7; the D gene is possibly TRBD1 (5 bases). The CDR3 is made up of 13 amino acids. The ends were cut back, 3 bases at V and 6 bases at J, with 12 bases in the middle. Germline CDR1 reads LNHDA; CDR2 reads SQIVND (reference sequence). The CDR3 region is CASSMHRNSEQYF. The DNA of the CDR3 is TGTGCCAGTAGTATGCACAGGAACTCCGAGCAGTACTTC.

This clonotype was seen repeatedly, ten times or more. V and J are TRBV28 and TRBJ2-6, with no clear D. V lost 7 bases, J lost 0 bases, and 13 bases lay in between. The CDR3 is 16 amino acids. Germline CDR1 is MDHEN and CDR2 is SYDVKM. The CDR3 protein is CASTPAAGSGANVLTF. The DNA for the CDR3 is TGTGCCAGCACCCCGGCGGCCGGCTCTGGGGCCAACGTCCTGACTTTC.

The genes are TRBV6-1 and TRBJ2-7, with 14 positions matching TRBD2. CDR3 size: 14 residues. V shed 10 bases, J shed 1 base, and the junction held 3 bases outside the gene matches. Germline CDR1 MNHNS, CDR2 SASEGT. This chain's CDR3 is CATGLAGESYEQYF. CDR3 in DNA: TGTGCCACGGGACTAGCGGGGGAATCCTACGAGCAGTACTTC.

V is TRBV13 and J is TRBJ1-5; weak D call: TRBD1 (5 bases). This CDR3 is built from 14 residues. The V gene lost 3 bases and the J gene lost 7 bases, with 13 bases spanning the gap. Germline assignment: CDR1 PRHDT and CDR2 FYEKMQ (reference sequence). The CDR3 reads CASSFGREGQPQHF. The CDR3 nucleotides are TGTGCCAGCAGCTTTGGAAGGGAGGGGCAGCCCCAGCATTTT.

This clonotype was counted ten times or more. Here the CDR3 DNA reads TGTGCCAGCAGTTTCAACGGGTGGGTTCAGCCCCAGCATTTT. As protein: CASSFNGWVQPQHF. The chain is built from TRBV28 and TRBJ1-5; no firm D call. The CDR3 spans 14 residues. V was shortened by 3 bases and J by 6 bases, with 12 bases between the two germline ends. From germline, CDR1 is MDHEN and CDR2 SYDVKM. Based on the CDR3 plus reference TRBV28 and TRBJ1-5, the full variable domain is DVKVTQSSRYLVKRTGEKVFLECVQDMDHENMFWYRQDPGLGLRLIYFSYDVKMKEKGDIPEGYSVSREKKERFSLILESASTNQTSMYLCASSFNGWVQPQHFGDGTRLSIL.

Many counts were recorded for this clonotype. The chain couples TRBV6-1 to TRBJ1-3; 7 bases agree with TRBD1. Germline CDR1 is MNHNS and CDR2 is SASEGT. This CDR3 spans 13 amino acids. V trimming: 11 bases; J trimming: 9 bases; junction bases outside the gene matches: 13. CDR3 residues: CARWDRDGGTIYF. The CDR3 DNA reads TGTGCCCGGTGGGACAGAGATGGTGGCACCATATATTTT.

This clonotype was seen at least ten times. CDR3 loop: CSAGLAASTDTQYF. The CDR3 DNA is TGCAGCGCAGGATTAGCGGCCAGCACAGATACGCAGTATTTT. The chain couples TRBV29-1 to TRBJ2-3; D is possibly TRBD2 (6 bases). The CDR3 spans 14 residues. Between the trimmed V and J ends, which lost 7 bases and 0 bases, there was a span of 14 bases. Germline CDR1 and CDR2: SQVTM and ANQGSEA.

This clonotype was picked up a small number of times. V gene TRBV9 combines with J gene TRBJ2-3, with 7 bases aligning to TRBD1. CDR1 is SGDLS, CDR2 YYNGEE, per germline. The CDR3 extends over 18 amino acids. V trimming: 4 bases; J trimming: 0 bases; junction bases outside the gene matches: 14. The chain's CDR3 is CASSPFGLTGRSTDTQYF. The CDR3, as DNA: TGTGCCAGCAGCCCCTTCGGGCTGACAGGGCGTAGCACAGATACGCAGTATTTT.

This clonotype was observed at least ten times. The chain is built from TRBV2 and TRBJ1-1; unclear D gene. The CDR3 has 16 residues. The germline CDR1 and CDR2 sequences are SNHLY and FYNNEI. V dropped 5 bases and J dropped 4 bases, with 20 bases sitting between them. CDR3 nucleotides: TGTGCCAGCAGTCCCCCCGGAGGGAGGGTTGGCACTGAAGCTTTCTTT. Translated: CASSPPGGRVGTEAFF.

This clonotype was found many times. The V gene is TRBV18, the J gene TRBJ2-3; D is ambiguous. From germline, CDR1 is KGHSH and CDR2 LQKENI. V shed 3 bases and J shed 7 bases, with 14 bases lying between them. The CDR3 runs 14 residues. CDR3 protein: CASSPTFDTYTQYF. In DNA, the CDR3 is TGTGCCAGCTCACCTACTTTTGACACCTATACGCAGTATTTT.

This clonotype was detected many times. The chain recombines TRBV2 with TRBJ2-7, with TRBD2 identical over 9 bases. V dropped 1 base and J dropped 8; count of bases not matched to a gene: 6. The CDR3 extends over 14 amino acids. Per germline, CDR1 SNHLY and CDR2 FYNNEI. The DNA of the CDR3 is TGTGCCAGCAGTGAAGTTGGTAGCGGGGGTAAGCAGTACTTC. Translated: CASSEVGSGGKQYF.

V and J are TRBV20-1 and TRBJ2-2; D perhaps matches TRBD1 (5 bases). Trimming shortened V by 2 bases and J by 4 bases, and 11 bases separated the two germline ends. The CDR3 is 14 residues long. The germline gives CDR1 DFQATT, CDR2 SNEGSKA (reference sequence). The CDR3 region has the DNA TGCAGTGCTAGAAGAACAGGAGCCACCGGGGAGCTGTTTTTT. Amino acid sequence: CSARRTGATGELFF.

This clonotype was detected only a few times. The chain has TRBV19 and TRBJ1-2; 7 bases are a match to TRBD1. CDR1 LNHDA and CDR2 SQIVND come from the germline V gene (reference sequence). There are 16 residues in the CDR3. V dropped 6 bases and J dropped 4; count of bases not matched to a gene: 14. The CDR3 bases are TGTGCCAGTAGCTCTACCGGGACAGCCAGGGGCTATGGCTACACCTTC. It is translated as CASSSTGTARGYGYTF. The full variable domain, completed using reference TRBV19 and TRBJ1-2, is DGGITQSPKYLFRKEGQNVTLSCEQNLNHDAMYWYRQDPGQGLRLIYYSQIVNDFQKGDIAEGYSVSREKKESFPLTVTSAQKNPTAFYLCASSSTGTARGYGYTFGSGTRLTVV.